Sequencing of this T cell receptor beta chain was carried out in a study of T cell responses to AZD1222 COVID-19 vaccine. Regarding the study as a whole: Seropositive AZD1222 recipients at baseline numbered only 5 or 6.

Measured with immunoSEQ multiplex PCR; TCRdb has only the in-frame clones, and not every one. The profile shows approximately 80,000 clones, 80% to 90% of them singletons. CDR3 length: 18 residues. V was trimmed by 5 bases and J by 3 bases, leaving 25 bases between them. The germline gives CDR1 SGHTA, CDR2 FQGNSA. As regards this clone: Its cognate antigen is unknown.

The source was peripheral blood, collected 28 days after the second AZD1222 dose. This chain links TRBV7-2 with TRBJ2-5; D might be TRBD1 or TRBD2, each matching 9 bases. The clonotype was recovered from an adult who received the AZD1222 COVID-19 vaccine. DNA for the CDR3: TGTGCCAGCAGCCCCTGGGGGCGGGGGGGGACAGGGAAAGAGACCCAGTACTTC. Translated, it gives CASSPWGRGGTGKETQYF.